Sequencing of this T cell receptor (beta chain) was carried out in a study of blood T cell repertoires in COVID-19. As for the study in general: Material from acute and convalescent COVID-19 was sourced from the United States, Italy and Spain. The cDNA or gDNA used as material had been derived from T cells, B-cell-depleted T cells, or PBMCs.

The CDR3 contains 19 residues. Germline CDR1 reads SEHNR; CDR2 reads FQNEAQ (reference sequence). Under the authors' procedure: Estimation of nucleated cell counts relied on the amplification of reference gene primers. Repertoires were generated with immunoSEQ multiplex PCR, while TCRdb's copy carries only in-frame clones and drops some. V and J calls and clone size are copied from that table; D and trimming were computed from the DNA. The table includes about 360,000 clones, 80% to 90% detected once. This clone occurred once. The junction and the germline gene differ at one end; a read error may be behind it. Seattle enrolled patients during active infection and tracked them longitudinally.

The chain recombines TRBV7-9 with TRBJ2-5; 10 bases are shared with TRBD2. The receptor was isolated from a woman aged 60 to 75 with COVID-19, enrolled during active disease. Material for sequencing was peripheral blood. The CDR3 coding sequence is TGTGCCAGCAGCTCCCTTCGGGGTAGCGGGGGGATGATTCAAGGGACCCAGTACTTC. Protein product: CASSSLRGSGGMIQGTQYF.